The sequence of this T cell receptor (beta chain) was determined in a study of blood T cells in healthy people across ages. Together with a sample-barcoded 5' primer, a J-beta primer mix was included in a second PCR lasting about 7 to 11 cycles. MiXCR, applied by TCRdb to the 5' RACE reads, yields one record per CDR3 protein. The data show around 1,800,000 distinct CDR3 sequences, about two fifths seen once. The V and J ends lost 5 bases and 7 bases respectively, with 24 bases between them. The germline V gene encodes CDR1 MNHEY and CDR2 SVGEGT. The CDR3 loop spans 17 amino acids. The sample taken for sequencing was blood. The receptor was derived from a human donor in good health. V is TRBV6-2 or TRBV6-3 and J is TRBJ2-4, with a possible D match to TRBD1 (9 bases). DNA for the CDR3: TGTGCCAGCAGTCGTACAGGGGGCTTACGGGGGGGGAACATTCAGTACTTC. It is translated as CASSRTGGLRGGNIQYF.